This is a list of T cell receptor beta chains from one sample in a study of T cells expressing NK-cell markers. For each CDR3 protein, TCRdb gives one entry from its re-call of the 5' RACE reads, without DNA. The record lists roughly 450,000 distinct CDR3 sequences, of which the ten most abundant hold 1.4%. Sequencing input: blood T cells: a sorted CD56 or NKG2C T cell subset, CD4+ or CD8+ T cells, or bulk PBMC T cells (not recorded which). The receptors come from a woman aged 45-65 years in good health. The CDR3 runs from the conserved cysteine through the conserved F or W. The order of the fields is J gene, V gene, CDR3 length, CDR3 protein.

j_call: TRBJ2-7
v_call: TRBV24-1
cdr3_length: 16
cdr3_aa: CATSYGLGDRPYEQYF

j_call: TRBJ1-6
v_call: TRBV29-1
cdr3_length: 13
cdr3_aa: CSVGSSYNSPLHF

j_call: TRBJ2-3
v_call: TRBV6-5
cdr3_length: 15
cdr3_aa: CASREGLQRTDTQYF

j_call: TRBJ2-1
v_call: TRBV10-3
cdr3_length: 14
cdr3_aa: CATGASGSYNEQFF

j_call: TRBJ2-5
v_call: TRBV5-1
cdr3_length: 17
cdr3_aa: CASSLAVAEKNKETQYF

j_call: TRBJ2-4
v_call: TRBV6-6
cdr3_length: 14
cdr3_aa: CASSTGAAKNIQYF

j_call: TRBJ2-6
v_call: TRBV7-9
cdr3_length: 17
cdr3_aa: CASSPAPTKSGANVLTF

j_call: TRBJ1-4
v_call: TRBV7-9
cdr3_length: 15
cdr3_aa: CASSSTQGGGEKLFF

j_call: TRBJ2-6
v_call: TRBV29-1
cdr3_length: 18
cdr3_aa: CSVGPGLAHNSGANVLTF

j_call: TRBJ2-7
v_call: TRBV4-1
cdr3_length: 15
cdr3_aa: CASSQDGAVTYEQYF

j_call: TRBJ2-5
v_call: TRBV6-1
cdr3_length: 13
cdr3_aa: CASNQGLQETQYF

j_call: TRBJ1-1
v_call: TRBV27
cdr3_length: 15
cdr3_aa: CASRPRTPKNTEAFF

j_call: TRBJ2-2
v_call: TRBV6-5
cdr3_length: 14
cdr3_aa: CASSYRLPTGELFF

j_call: TRBJ2-1
v_call: TRBV27
cdr3_length: 16
cdr3_aa: CASSFLPSGGYNEQFF

j_call: TRBJ2-3
v_call: TRBV4-1
cdr3_length: 15
cdr3_aa: CASSQVGRGVDTQYF

j_call: TRBJ2-2
v_call: TRBV29-1
cdr3_length: 13
cdr3_aa: CSTRWGGTGELFF

j_call: TRBJ2-1
v_call: TRBV27
cdr3_length: 17
cdr3_aa: CASSTFGGAGSYNEQFF

j_call: TRBJ1-2
v_call: TRBV9
cdr3_length: 14
cdr3_aa: CASSDVSPNYGYTF

j_call: TRBJ2-1
v_call: TRBV7-9
cdr3_length: 13
cdr3_aa: CASKGLLFNEQFF

j_call: TRBJ1-4
v_call: TRBV28
cdr3_length: 13
cdr3_aa: CASSSRDREELFF

j_call: TRBJ2-1
v_call: TRBV15
cdr3_length: 11
cdr3_aa: CATSEIGEQFF

j_call: TRBJ2-7
v_call: TRBV29-1
cdr3_length: 14
cdr3_aa: CSVGGAGGLYEQYF

j_call: TRBJ2-1
v_call: TRBV10-2
cdr3_length: 11
cdr3_aa: CASTTRHEQFF

j_call: TRBJ2-7
v_call: TRBV7-3
cdr3_length: 13
cdr3_aa: CASSLGHLYEQYF

j_call: TRBJ2-3
v_call: TRBV20-1
cdr3_length: 13
cdr3_aa: CSQTGISTDTQYF

j_call: TRBJ2-6
v_call: TRBV4-1
cdr3_length: 19
cdr3_aa: CASSPRNRDTLSGANVLTF

j_call: TRBJ2-2
v_call: TRBV5-1
cdr3_length: 16
cdr3_aa: CASSPGTAPNTGELFF

j_call: TRBJ2-7
v_call: TRBV12-3/TRBV12-4
cdr3_length: 13
cdr3_aa: CASSNSDRDEQYF

j_call: TRBJ2-5
v_call: TRBV7-3
cdr3_length: 15
cdr3_aa: CASSLLGGWRETQYF

j_call: TRBJ2-7
v_call: TRBV4-1
cdr3_length: 15
cdr3_aa: CASSPLGQNSYEQYF

j_call: TRBJ1-1
v_call: TRBV12-3/TRBV12-4
cdr3_length: 14
cdr3_aa: CASSPLEKNTEAFF